The clone carrying this TCR beta chain was observed many times. Its specificity is not known. TCRdb re-derived calls from the reads in MiXCR, one entry per CDR3 protein. The data show 830,000 or so distinct CDR3 sequences, 30% to 35% seen once. The V end was cut by 2 bases, the J end by 6 bases, with 20 bases between. This CDR3 spans 17 amino acids. The germline CDR1 and CDR2 sequences are SGHTA and FQGNSA. The sample is drawn from a study of T cell repertoires in cytomegalovirus infection. Across the whole study: Both CMV infection and a matching HLA type were indicated by public TCR beta signatures.

This sequence originates from a human donor in good health (CMV status not recorded). Some clones in this sample may be carry-over from other donors' samples. The sequencing used cultured CD8+ T cells from PBMCs, collected from culture after CMV antigen stimulation. This rearrangement joins TRBV7-2 to TRBJ1-5; D possibly corresponds to TRBD1 (5 bases). In DNA form, the CDR3 reads TGTGCCAGCAGCTTACCCTTACGGCAGGGTGACGGTCAGCCCCAGCATTTT. This translates into CASSLPLRQGDGQPQHF.